The following is a TCR beta chain sequence with its context. This sample also contains other DNA sequences that code for the same CDR3. Enrollees, roughly 18 to 95 years old, lived in 24 US areas. Participants reported their clinical history, and cohort assignment relied on those reports. These data originate in a study of blood T cell repertoires in COVID-19. Turning to the study itself: The United States, Italy and Spain supplied acute and convalescent COVID-19 samples.

The CDR3 consists of 15 residues. Trimming removed 0 bases from V and 7 bases from J, with 13 bases in between. The germline CDR1 and CDR2 sequences are LNHDA and SQIVND (reference sequence). Per the authors' pipeline: The authors estimated nucleated cell counts from reference gene primer amplification. Some clones are missing from TCRdb's copy, which holds only in-frame ones; the method was immunoSEQ multiplex PCR. V, J and clone size are taken as reported in that table, and D and trimming were inferred from the DNA itself. The sample has roughly 260,000 clones; approximately 90% are singletons. This sequence originates from a human donor in a cohort exposed to, infected with or recovered from COVID-19 (not recorded which). The donor label of this sample is uncertain. The sample was PBMCs or T cells enriched from blood (not recorded which). The chain has TRBV19 and TRBJ1-5; TRBD1 is a possible D gene (5 bases). The CDR3, as DNA: TGTGCCAGTAGTATAGATTGGGCCGGGGGACAGCCCCAGCATTTT. It encodes CASSIDWAGGQPQHF.